At least ten counts were recorded for the clone carrying this T cell receptor beta chain. The data derive from a study of T cells in Graves' hyperthyroidism and ophthalmopathy. The CDR3 totals 15 residues. V lost 5 bases and J lost 2; bases outside the gene matches: 5. CDR1 is SGHTA and CDR2 is FQGNSA in the germline V gene. Diagnostic decisions used clinical symptoms, serum thyroxine and TRAb, thyroid ultrasound and orbital computed tomography. Authors of the study amplified TCR beta CDR3 regions from RNA transcripts. RT-PCR in the first round (using the HTBI primer set) targeted the TCR CDR3. TCRdb re-analysed the multiplex PCR reads in MiXCR, keeping a single row per CDR3 protein. The sample includes fewer than 450,000 distinct CDR3 sequences, approximately 16% of them seen just once.

The clonotype originates from a woman in her fifties or sixties with Graves' ophthalmopathy. The sequenced sample consisted of blood. The chain links TRBV7-2 to TRBJ2-7; 11 bases are shared with TRBD1. The CDR3 nucleotides read TGTGCCAGCAGCGAGGACAGGGGGCGCCCCTACGAGCAGTACTTC. Translating gives CASSEDRGRPYEQYF.